These 32 T cell receptor beta chains were all obtained from the same sample, sequenced in a study of graft-versus-host responses after intestinal transplantation. Only in-frame clones appear in the TCRdb table, and some are missing; sequencing was by immunoSEQ multiplex PCR. The profile shows some 100,000 clones, just under 95% of them singletons. Which antigens these TCRs recognize remains unknown. The source material was unstimulated CD8+ T cells sorted from spleen or lymph node cells, sampled before transplant. Receptors originate from a human donor who was the organ donor for an intestinal transplant.

This clone was observed a few times. This chain connects TRBV29-1 to TRBJ1-1; 8 bases match TRBD1. The V gene end was trimmed by 8 bases and the J gene end by 0 bases; junction bases not matched to a gene: 11. The length of the CDR3 is 15 residues. CDR1 is SQVTM, CDR2 ANQGSEA, per germline. CDR3 DNA: TGCAGCCCTCATCCCCGGGACAGGCTGAACACTGAAGCTTTCTTT. Protein: CSPHPRDRLNTEAFF.

V gene TRBV27 combines with J gene TRBJ1-2; D possibly corresponds to TRBD1 (5 bases). V was pared by 4 bases and J by 5 bases, with 26 bases between. Germline V gives CDR1 MNHEY, CDR2 SMNVEV (reference sequence). This CDR3 comprises 18 residues. The CDR3 loop reads CASSSGRCSDTQKYGYTF. CDR3 sequence (DNA): TGTGCCAGCAGTTCCGGGCGATGCTCGGACACCCAGAAGTATGGCTACACCTTC.

V and J are TRBV10-3 and TRBJ2-5; D is unresolved. Germline V gene lookup returns CDR1 ENHRY and CDR2 SYGVKD. Trimming shortened V by 6 bases and J by 5 bases, and 13 bases separated the two germline ends. The CDR3 contains 13 residues. The CDR3 here is CAIRNINGETQYF. CDR3 nucleotide sequence: TGTGCCATCAGAAACATAAACGGGGAGACCCAGTACTTC.

The chain links TRBV30 to TRBJ1-2, with 10 bases matching TRBD1. The CDR3 runs 13 residues. Germline CDR1 and CDR2: GTSNPN and SVGIG (reference sequence). Trimming cost V 1 base and J 9 bases; bases outside gene matches: 5. The CDR3 here is CAWSGETGGSYTF. The DNA of the CDR3 is TGTGCCTGGAGTGGGGAGACAGGGGGCAGCTACACCTTC.

The rearrangement links TRBV4-1 to TRBJ2-3, with 9 bases matching TRBD2. CDR1 MGHRA and CDR2 YSYEKL come from the germline V gene. Trimming cost V 1 base and J 5 bases; bases outside gene matches: 7. This CDR3 is 16 amino acids long. In nucleotides, the CDR3 is TGCGCCAGCAGCCAAGTCGGCGGGGGGGCGGGAGATACGCAGTATTTT. Encoded protein: CASSQVGGGAGDTQYF.

The gene calls are TRBV27 and TRBJ1-1, with D possibly matching TRBD1 (6 bases). This CDR3 is built from 12 residues. Trimming removed 3 bases at V and 4 bases at J, with 6 bases between. Germline values: CDR1 MNHEY, CDR2 SMNVEV (reference sequence). The DNA of the CDR3 is TGTGCCAGCAGTTTGGGGGCCACTGAAGCTTTCTTT. This codes for CASSLGATEAFF.

The rearrangement uses TRBV25-1 and TRBJ1-4; TRBD1 matches at 9 bases. The CDR3 spans 16 residues. The J segment lost 5 bases and the V segment lost 4 bases, leaving 8 bases of the junction unmatched. Germline V gene sequence: CDR1 MGHDK, CDR2 SYGVNS. The CDR3 spells CASSVPGQGYNEKLFF. The DNA for the CDR3 is TGTGCCAGCAGTGTGCCGGGACAGGGTTACAATGAAAAACTGTTTTTT.

This chain's CDR3 is CASIPEEGTGYEQYF. DNA for the CDR3: TGCGCCAGCATCCCCGAGGAGGGAACAGGCTACGAGCAGTACTTC. The chain links TRBV23-1 to TRBJ2-7; a possible D gene is TRBD2 (6 bases). TRBV23-1 is an ORF, with its function uncertain. The V end lost 7 bases, the J end lost 3 bases, and 19 bases lay between the germline ends. CDR3 size: 15 residues.

V gene TRBV7-9 combines with J gene TRBJ2-3; TRBD2 aligns across 11 bases. V was clipped by 4 bases and J by 2 bases; unmatched bases: 8. The CDR3 runs to 17 residues. Germline V gives CDR1 SEHNR, CDR2 FQNEAQ (reference sequence). The CDR3 DNA sequence: TGTGCCAGCAGCTCCTTACTGACTAGCGGGACCACAGATACGCAGTATTTT. It is translated as CASSSLLTSGTTDTQYF.

V is TRBV5-6 and J is TRBJ2-5, with 7 bases matching TRBD2. CDR3 length: 16 amino acids. V lost 6 bases, J lost 0 bases, and 11 bases stayed unmatched. Germline V gives CDR1 SGHDT, CDR2 YYEEEE. The CDR3 sequence is CASTPGAGDYQETQYF. CDR3 sequence (DNA): TGTGCCAGCACCCCCGGGGCGGGGGACTACCAAGAGACCCAGTACTTC.

This clone was counted a single time. V gene TRBV15 combines with J gene TRBJ2-7; D call uncertain. CDR1 LNHNV and CDR2 YYDKDF come from the germline V gene (reference sequence). Trimming pared 0 bases from V and 6 bases from J, leaving 15 bases between. The length of the CDR3 is 15 residues. This chain's CDR3 is CATSRDRSGRSEQYF. The CDR3 DNA reads as TGTGCCACCAGCAGAGATCGGTCTGGCAGGTCCGAGCAGTACTTC.

This sequence joins TRBV4-3 and TRBJ2-7; 8 nucleotides line up with TRBD2. This CDR3 has 16 residues. After removal of 0 bases from V and 6 bases from J, the junction contained 10 bases not matched to a gene. The germline gives CDR1 LGHNA, CDR2 YSLEER. CDR3 sequence (DNA): TGCGCCAGCAGCCAAGATAGAAGCGGGAGTTTTTTCGAGCAGTACTTC. As protein: CASSQDRSGSFFEQYF.

The chain joins TRBV11-2 to TRBJ2-7; no firm D call. From germline, CDR1 is SGHAT and CDR2 FQNNGV. The V end lost 3 bases, the J end lost 3 bases, and 15 bases lay between the germline ends. CDR3 size: 15 residues. CDR3: CASSLEPFPIYEQYF. DNA for the CDR3: TGTGCCAGCAGCTTGGAGCCTTTCCCCATCTACGAGCAGTACTTC.

This chain links TRBV4-1 with TRBJ2-1, with D tentatively TRBD2 (5 bases). The germline V and J ends were trimmed by 4 bases and 4 bases, with 17 bases remaining between them. The CDR3 is made up of 16 amino acids. Germline V gene lookup returns CDR1 MGHRA and CDR2 YSYEKL. The CDR3 protein is CASSPRRLNGYNEQFF. The CDR3 DNA is TGCGCCAGCAGCCCGCGGAGGTTGAATGGTTACAATGAGCAGTTCTTC.

The rearrangement uses TRBV4-1 and TRBJ2-5, with 8 bases fitting TRBD2. With the DNA end fitting TRBJ2-7 better, the J assignment may be wrong. The CDR3 has 15 amino acids. Germline-derived CDR1 and CDR2 are MGHRA and YSYEKL. The CDR3 DNA reads as TGCGCCAGCAGCCAACTTCCACGGGGGGGCTACGAGCAGTACTTC. It encodes CASSQLPRGGYEQYF.

V is TRBV12-2 and J is TRBJ1-2; the table's D call TRBD1 went unverified against the DNA. TRBV12-2 constitutes a pseudogene. The CDR3 runs to 17 residues. The DNA of the CDR3 is TGTGCAAGTCGCTTAGAGAGACAGGGGATAAACAACTATGGCTACACCTTC. Amino acids: CASRLERQGINNYGYTF.

The chain combines TRBV10-2 with TRBJ1-1; 8 bases are a match to TRBD1. V lost 6 bases and J lost 3; bases outside the gene matches: 9. The CDR3 runs to 15 residues. Germline CDR1 is WSHSY and CDR2 is SAAADI. The CDR3 reads CASRLDRGRDTEAFF. The CDR3 DNA follows: TGCGCCAGCAGACTAGACAGGGGCAGGGACACTGAAGCTTTCTTT.

The chain employs TRBV7-9 and TRBJ2-5; D gene unclear. The end of the DNA aligns better with TRBJ2-7, so the J call may be wrong. The CDR3 consists of 11 residues. The germline V gene has CDR1 SEHNR and CDR2 FQNEAQ (reference sequence). The CDR3 sequence is CASSSPYEQYF. CDR3 DNA: TGTGCCAGCAGCTCACCCTACGAGCAGTACTTC.

The V call is TRBV7-9, the J call TRBJ1-4; 7 bases map to TRBD1. The CDR3 has 17 amino acids. V shed 4 bases, J shed 5 bases, and the junction held 13 bases outside the gene matches. Germline V lookup: CDR1 SEHNR, CDR2 FQNEAQ (reference sequence). The CDR3 reads CASSSSNRGRVNEKLFF. DNA for the CDR3: TGTGCCAGCAGCTCGAGCAACAGGGGAAGGGTGAATGAAAAACTGTTTTTT.

The chain joins TRBV5-4 to TRBJ2-7, with D perhaps matching TRBD2 (5 bases). Deletions cut 4 bases from V and 4 bases from J, with 15 bases between. Germline V gene data show CDR1 as SGHNT and CDR2 as YYREEE (reference sequence). The length of the CDR3 is 14 residues. The CDR3 DNA is TGTGCCAGCAGCGCAGGAGGTGCAACGTACGAGCAGTACTTC. Protein: CASSAGGATYEQYF.

This clone was seen once. The chain uses TRBV4-2 and TRBJ2-1; perhaps TRBD2 as D (6 bases). Germline CDR1 LGHNA, CDR2 YNFKEQ. The V end lost 4 bases, the J end lost 13 bases, and 14 bases lay between the germline ends. The CDR3 spans 12 residues. CDR3 sequence: CASSLPGLYQFF. The CDR3 DNA sequence: TGTGCCAGCAGCCTCCCGGGACTTTACCAGTTCTTC.

The chain is built from TRBV7-8 and TRBJ2-3, with TRBD2 as a possible D gene (6 bases). Trimming left V 5 bases short and J 0 bases short, with 12 bases between. Germline lookup yields CDR1 SGHVS and CDR2 FQNEAQ. The CDR3 loop spans 15 amino acids. CDR3 DNA: TGTGCCAGCAGCCCCGGGGGTGTGAGCACAGATACGCAGTATTTT. This gives the protein CASSPGGVSTDTQYF. The full variable domain, completed using reference TRBV7-8 and TRBJ2-3, is GAGVSQSPRYKVAKRGQDVALRCDPISGHVSLFWYQQALGQGPEFLTYFQNEAQLDKSGLPSDRFFAERPEGSVSTLKIQRTQQEDSAVYLCASSPGGVSTDTQYFGPGTRLTVL.

The chain links TRBV9 to TRBJ1-1; D perhaps matches TRBD1 (6 bases). V was cut by 3 bases and J by 1 base, with 13 bases left in between. The CDR3 consists of 15 residues. Germline V lookup: CDR1 SGDLS, CDR2 YYNGEE. In nucleotides, the CDR3 is TGTGCCAGCAGCGACCGACAGGACACGAACACTGAAGCTTTCTTT. Protein product: CASSDRQDTNTEAFF.

The chain has TRBV7-9 and TRBJ1-2, with D maybe TRBD1 (5 bases). The CDR3 spans 14 residues. V shed 0 bases and J shed 6 bases, with 11 bases lying between them. Per germline, CDR1 SEHNR and CDR2 FQNEAQ (reference sequence). CDR3 residues: CASSLARGLDGYTF. The CDR3 DNA is TGTGCCAGCAGCTTAGCGCGGGGGTTAGATGGCTACACCTTC.

This clone was detected only a few times. The chain employs TRBV4-1 and TRBJ1-3; no clear D. The germline V gene has CDR1 MGHRA and CDR2 YSYEKL. Trimming stripped 0 bases from V and 3 bases from J, with 6 bases between. This CDR3 is 14 amino acids long. CDR3 DNA: TGCGCCAGCAGCCAAGAACCGAGTGGAAACACCATATATTTT. Its translation: CASSQEPSGNTIYF.

This rearrangement joins TRBV29-1 to TRBJ1-2; 7 bases align to TRBD1. Germline V gene sequence: CDR1 SQVTM, CDR2 ANQGSEA. The V segment lost 5 bases and the J segment 6 bases; nucleotides outside the gene matches: 9. This CDR3 contains 13 residues. CDR3 in amino acids: CSVPMTGSHGYTF. CDR3 coding DNA: TGCAGCGTTCCAATGACAGGGAGCCATGGCTACACCTTC.

The V and J genes are TRBV19 and TRBJ2-1; 10 bases align to TRBD2. The CDR3 runs 18 residues. Germline assignment: CDR1 LNHDA and CDR2 SQIVND (reference sequence). The trim removed 3 bases at V and 1 base at J, leaving 9 bases unmatched. CDR3 sequence reads: CASSMGLAGVSSYNEQFF. The DNA of the CDR3 is TGTGCCAGTAGTATGGGTCTAGCGGGAGTATCGTCCTACAATGAGCAGTTCTTC.

The chain uses TRBV28 and TRBJ1-1, with D maybe TRBD1 (5 bases). V lost 6 bases to trimming and J lost 14 bases, with 28 bases between them. The germline V gene encodes CDR1 MDHEN and CDR2 SYDVKM. The CDR3 loop spans 15 amino acids. The CDR3 coding sequence is TGTGCCAGCAGCCTGATATCTGGGCAGGGAGGGAATCCCTTCTTT. Translation: CASSLISGQGGNPFF.

The chain uses TRBV4-3 and TRBJ1-1; D possibly corresponds to TRBD1 (5 bases). CDR3 size: 14 residues. V lost 1 base to trimming and J lost 1 base, with 7 bases between them. Germline V CDR1 and CDR2: LGHNA, YSLEER. CDR3 residues: CASSQGGENTEAFF. The DNA for the CDR3 is TGCGCCAGCAGCCAAGGGGGGGAGAACACTGAAGCTTTCTTT.

The CDR3 protein is CASSLTGRGIYPFF. The CDR3 coding sequence is TGTGCCAGCAGCTTAACGGGGAGGGGAATATATCCTTTCTTT. This sequence joins TRBV7-8 and TRBJ1-1, with D possibly TRBD1 on 5 matching bases. The CDR3 totals 14 residues. V dropped 2 bases and J dropped 12 bases, with 19 bases sitting between them. Per germline, CDR1 SGHVS and CDR2 FQNEAQ. Together with reference TRBV7-8 and TRBJ1-1, the CDR3 gives the full variable domain: GAGVSQSPRYKVAKRGQDVALRCDPISGHVSLFWYQQALGQGPEFLTYFQNEAQLDKSGLPSDRFFAERPEGSVSTLKIQRTQQEDSAVYLCASSLTGRGIYPFFGQGTRLTVV.

This chain links TRBV27 with TRBJ2-5, with D possibly matching TRBD1 (5 bases). CDR3 length: 14 amino acids. Germline CDR1 reads MNHEY; CDR2 reads SMNVEV (reference sequence). V was pared by 3 bases and J by 5 bases, with 13 bases between. This CDR3 is CASSLFRAQETQYF. As DNA, the CDR3 is TGTGCCAGCAGTTTGTTCAGGGCACAGGAGACCCAGTACTTC.

This clone appeared a single time. This chain joins TRBV7-9 and TRBJ1-4, with D perhaps TRBD1 (6 bases). The V gene lost 1 base and the J gene lost 1 base, with 16 bases spanning the gap. Germline V CDR1 and CDR2: SEHNR, FQNEAQ (reference sequence). The CDR3 contains 18 residues. The CDR3 region is CASSLEVIPGQTNEKLFF. The DNA for the CDR3 is TGTGCCAGCAGCTTAGAAGTTATACCGGGACAAACTAATGAAAAACTGTTTTTT. The full variable domain, with the rest looked up from reference TRBV7-9 and TRBJ1-4, is DTGVSQNPRHKITKRGQNVTFRCDPISEHNRLYWYRQTLGQGPEFLTYFQNEAQLEKSRLLSDRFSAERPKGSFSTLEIQRTEQGDSAMYLCASSLEVIPGQTNEKLFFGSGTQLSVL.